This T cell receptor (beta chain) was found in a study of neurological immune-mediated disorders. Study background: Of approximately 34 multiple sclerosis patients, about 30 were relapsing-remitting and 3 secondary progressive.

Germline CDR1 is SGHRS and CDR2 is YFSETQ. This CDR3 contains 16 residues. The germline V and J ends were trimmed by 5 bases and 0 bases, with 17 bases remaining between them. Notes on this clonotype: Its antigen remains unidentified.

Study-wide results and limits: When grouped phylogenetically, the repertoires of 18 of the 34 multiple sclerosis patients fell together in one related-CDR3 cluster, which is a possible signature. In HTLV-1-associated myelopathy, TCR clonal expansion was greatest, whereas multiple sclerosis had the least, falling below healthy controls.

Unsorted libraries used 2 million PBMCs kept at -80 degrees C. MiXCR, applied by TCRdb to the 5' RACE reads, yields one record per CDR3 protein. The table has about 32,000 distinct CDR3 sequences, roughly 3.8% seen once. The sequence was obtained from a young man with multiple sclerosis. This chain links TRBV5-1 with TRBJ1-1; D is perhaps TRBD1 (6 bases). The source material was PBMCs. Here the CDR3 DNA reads TGCGCCAGCAGTTCAGGGACAATCGCAATGAACACTGAAGCTTTCTTT. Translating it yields CASSSGTIAMNTEAFF.